This paragraph covers one T cell receptor (beta chain) sequence. Authors' analysis steps: It was from reference gene primer amplification that nucleated cell counts were estimated. Measured with immunoSEQ multiplex PCR; TCRdb has only the in-frame clones, and not every one. V and J calls and clone size are given by that table; D and trimming were obtained from the DNA. The sample records some 70,000 clones, 87% being singletons. These data originate in a study of blood T cell repertoires in COVID-19. Study details: COVID-19 samples from acute and convalescent phases originated in the United States, Italy and Spain. Sample material is recorded as cDNA or gDNA derived from T cells, B-cell-depleted T cells, or PBMCs.

The germline V gene encodes CDR1 MNHEY and CDR2 SVGAGI. Trimming cost V 7 bases and J 6 bases, with 13 bases left between them. The CDR3 spans 12 residues. This receptor was taken from a man aged 45-60 years with active COVID-19. This rearrangement joins TRBV6-5 to TRBJ2-7; D gene unclear. Sample: peripheral blood. This CDR3 is CASIHPSGEQYF. Here the CDR3 DNA reads TGTGCCAGCATCCACCCCTCGGGCGAGCAGTACTTC.